This TCR beta chain was sequenced for a study of blood T cell repertoires in COVID-19. In the study overall: The samples span acute and convalescent COVID-19 from the United States, Italy and Spain.

Generated by immunoSEQ multiplex PCR, the TCRdb table keeps only in-frame clones and is missing some. Here the sample spans about 210,000 clones, about 88% being singletons. V lost 5 bases and J lost 2; bases outside the gene matches: 9. Germline V gene sequence: CDR1 LGHDT, CDR2 YNNKEL (reference sequence). The CDR3 has 16 amino acids. Material: peripheral blood. The sequence came from a woman between 40 and 55 years old with acute or convalescent COVID-19. The chain uses TRBV3-1 (or the pseudogene TRBV3-2) and TRBJ2-3; TRBD2 matches at 8 bases. The CDR3 protein is CASSERGPGHTDTQYF. The CDR3 bases are TGTGCCAGCAGCGAGCGGGGGCCAGGACACACAGATACGCAGTATTTT.